A single sample gave rise to the 16 T cell receptor beta chains below, sequenced in a study of cytomegalovirus exposure and HLA in healthy donors. The PCR was carried out with 60 Vbeta primers and 13 Jbeta primers. Clones were sequenced by immunoSEQ multiplex PCR, and TCRdb holds only the in-frame ones, with some missing. The sample consists of 170,000 or so clones, less than 85% of them appearing once. The sequenced sample was PBMCs. The receptor set was obtained from a man aged 40-55 years in good health and CMV-seronegative.

J is TRBJ2-5 and V is TRBV9; D might be TRBD1 (5 bases). CDR3 length: 14 residues. CDR1 and CDR2 from the germline V gene are SGDLS and YYNGEE. V was trimmed by 2 bases and J by 3 bases, leaving 11 bases between them. The CDR3 here is CASSVSRVKETQYF. The CDR3 bases are TGTGCCAGCAGCGTGAGCAGGGTCAAAGAGACCCAGTACTTC.

This clone was observed a handful of times. The chain couples TRBV5-4 to TRBJ1-1; D is ambiguous. Per germline, CDR1 SGHNT and CDR2 YYREEE (reference sequence). V was shortened by 4 bases and J by 3 bases, with 13 bases between the two germline ends. The CDR3 is 14 residues long. CDR3 loop: CASSRRLEDTEAFF. CDR3 sequence (DNA): TGTGCCAGCAGCCGGCGGTTGGAGGACACTGAAGCTTTCTTT.

This chain links TRBV5-1 with TRBJ1-1, with TRBD1 as a possible D gene (5 bases). Trimming took 3 bases from V and 6 from J, leaving 12 bases between them. This CDR3 has 13 residues. Germline assignment: CDR1 SGHRS and CDR2 YFSETQ. The CDR3 spells CASSYQGSPEAFF. For the CDR3, the DNA is TGCGCCAGCAGCTACCAGGGTTCCCCTGAAGCTTTCTTT.

The chain couples TRBV5-1 to TRBJ2-3; 9 bases fit TRBD2. This CDR3 is 16 amino acids long. Losses at the gene ends were 5 bases for V and 1 base for J; bases not matched to a gene: 8. Per the germline V gene, CDR1 is SGHRS and CDR2 is YFSETQ. The CDR3 here is CASSLRGGRGTDTQYF. The CDR3 DNA sequence: TGCGCCAGCAGTTTGCGGGGGGGCCGGGGCACAGATACGCAGTATTTT.

The rearrangement joins TRBV29-1 to TRBJ1-1; D is uncertain. The CDR3 spans 9 residues. The V gene's germline CDR1 is SQVTM and CDR2 ANQGSEA. Trimming pared 7 bases from V and 11 bases from J, leaving 11 bases between. CDR3 coding DNA: TGCAGCGCAAGAAGCGTGGCTTTCTTT. The encoded protein is CSARSVAFF.

This clone was found a few times. The chain combines TRBV7-2 with TRBJ2-1; 12 positions match TRBD2. Germline V lookup: CDR1 SGHTA, CDR2 FQGNSA. This CDR3 has 17 amino acids. Trimming took 5 bases from V and 3 from J; bases not matched to a gene: 8. In DNA, the CDR3 is TGTGCCAGCAGCCTTAGGTGGACTAGCGGGGACTACAATGAGCAGTTCTTC. Protein sequence: CASSLRWTSGDYNEQFF.

This clone turned up a few times. This chain links TRBV5-4 with TRBJ2-7; the match to TRBD2 covers 7 bases. Germline CDR1 SGHNT, CDR2 YYREEE (reference sequence). This CDR3 region has 15 residues. After removal of 4 bases from V and 7 bases from J, the junction contained 14 bases not matched to a gene. CDR3 amino acids: CASSRIGRGDEEQYF. CDR3 nucleotide sequence: TGTGCCAGCAGCCGGATAGGTCGGGGGGATGAGGAGCAGTACTTC. Based on the CDR3 plus reference TRBV5-4 and TRBJ2-7, the full variable domain is ETGVTQSPTHLIKTRGQQVTLRCSSQSGHNTVSWYQQALGQGPQFIFQYYREEENGRGNFPPRFSGLQFPNYSSELNVNALELDDSALYLCASSRIGRGDEEQYFGPGTRLTVT.

This chain connects TRBV2 to TRBJ2-7, with D possibly being TRBD2 (7 bases). The CDR3 has 16 amino acids. CDR1 and CDR2 from the germline V gene are SNHLY and FYNNEI. V was clipped by 3 bases and J by 0 bases, with 15 bases between them. The CDR3 sequence is CASSDGGTYSSYEQYF. In DNA, the CDR3 is TGTGCCAGCAGTGACGGGGGGACATACTCCTCCTACGAGCAGTACTTC.

This clone was picked up a small number of times. The chain is built from TRBV10-3 and TRBJ1-5, with 7 nucleotides matching TRBD1. This CDR3 region has 14 residues. Germline CDR1 reads ENHRY; CDR2 reads SYGVKD. V gave up 6 bases and J gave up 1 base; unmatched junction bases: 3. CDR3 DNA sequence: TGTGCCATCAGCCAGGGGGTGAGCAATCAGCCCCAGCATTTT. It specifies CAISQGVSNQPQHF.

V gene TRBV5-1 combines with J gene TRBJ1-6; tentative D call: TRBD1 (6 bases). The germline V and J ends were trimmed by 4 bases and 0 bases, with 11 bases remaining between them. Germline CDR1 SGHRS, CDR2 YFSETQ. The CDR3 runs 16 residues. The CDR3 bases are TGCGCCAGCAGCGGGGGGGCCAGCTCCTATAATTCACCCCTCCACTTT. Protein sequence: CASSGGASSYNSPLHF.

The chain has TRBV9 and TRBJ2-6, with 8 positions matching TRBD1. Trimming cost V 3 bases and J 0 bases; bases outside gene matches: 8. CDR1 SGDLS and CDR2 YYNGEE come from the germline V gene. There are 18 residues in the CDR3. The CDR3 reads CASSAGRQGLSGANVLTF. The CDR3 region has the DNA TGTGCCAGCAGCGCTGGGAGACAGGGGCTCTCTGGGGCCAACGTCCTGACTTTC.

This rearrangement joins TRBV5-5 to TRBJ2-3; TRBD1 agrees at 7 bases. The J segment lost 3 bases and the V segment lost 0 bases, leaving 1 base of the junction unmatched. Germline assignment: CDR1 SGHKS and CDR2 YYEKEE (reference sequence). This CDR3 contains 14 residues. The CDR3 DNA is TGTGCCAGCAGCTTGGACAGGGGAACAGATACGCAGTATTTT. Encoded protein: CASSLDRGTDTQYF.

The chain joins TRBV5-4 to TRBJ2-4; 7 positions match TRBD2. The CDR3 loop spans 14 amino acids. V lost 2 bases, J lost 9 bases, and 8 bases stayed unmatched. The germline gives CDR1 SGHNT, CDR2 YYREEE (reference sequence). CDR3 nucleotide sequence: TGTGCCAGCAGCTTCTTCGGGGAGGGAGGCATTCAGTACTTC. Translation: CASSFFGEGGIQYF.

In its sample, this clone was seen a few times. V usage is TRBV29-1 and J usage is TRBJ2-1; 8 positions match TRBD2. Germline lookup yields CDR1 SQVTM and CDR2 ANQGSEA. The junction had 11 bases not matched to a gene; V was cut back by 7 bases and J by 3 bases. The CDR3 loop spans 15 amino acids. The CDR3 DNA sequence: TGCAGCGAGCGACAGGCGGCGGGAGGCTACAATGAGCAGTTCTTC. This gives the protein CSERQAAGGYNEQFF.

The chain is built from TRBV30 and TRBJ1-1; TRBD1 is a possible D gene (6 bases). The V end lost 0 bases, the J end lost 1 base, and 6 bases lay between the germline ends. The CDR3 is made up of 13 amino acids. Germline CDR1 and CDR2: GTSNPN and SVGIG (reference sequence). The CDR3 DNA sequence: TGTGCCTGGAGTGTGGACAGGAACACTGAAGCTTTCTTT. As protein: CAWSVDRNTEAFF.

This chain connects TRBV19 to TRBJ2-1, with TRBD1 matching 8 bases. The CDR3 contains 15 residues. Looked up from germline, CDR1 is LNHDA and CDR2 is SQIVND (reference sequence). With 2 bases clipped from V and 6 bases from J, the junction kept 6 bases outside the gene matches. The CDR3 here is CASSISQGARNEQFF. The CDR3, as DNA: TGTGCCAGTAGTATATCCCAGGGGGCGCGCAATGAGCAGTTCTTC.